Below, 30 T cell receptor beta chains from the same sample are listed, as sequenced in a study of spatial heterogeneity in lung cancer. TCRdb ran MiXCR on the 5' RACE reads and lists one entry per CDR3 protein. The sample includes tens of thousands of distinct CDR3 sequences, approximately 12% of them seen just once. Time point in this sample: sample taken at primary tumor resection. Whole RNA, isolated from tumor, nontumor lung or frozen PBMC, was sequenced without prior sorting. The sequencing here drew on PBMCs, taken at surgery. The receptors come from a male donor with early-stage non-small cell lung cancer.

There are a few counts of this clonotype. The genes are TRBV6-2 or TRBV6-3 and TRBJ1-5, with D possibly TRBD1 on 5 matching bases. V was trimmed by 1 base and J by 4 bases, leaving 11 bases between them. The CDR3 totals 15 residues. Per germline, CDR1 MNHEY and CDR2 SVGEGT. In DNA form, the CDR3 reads TGTGCCAGCAGTTACTTGGGGGGGGGAAATCAGCCCCAGCATTTT. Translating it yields CASSYLGGGNQPQHF.

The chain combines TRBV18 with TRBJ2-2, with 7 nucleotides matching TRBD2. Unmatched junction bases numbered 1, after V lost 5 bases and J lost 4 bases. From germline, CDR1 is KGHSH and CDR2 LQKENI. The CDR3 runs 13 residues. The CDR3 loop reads CASSAGVTGELFF. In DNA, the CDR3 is TGTGCCAGCTCAGCGGGGGTCACCGGGGAGCTGTTTTTT.

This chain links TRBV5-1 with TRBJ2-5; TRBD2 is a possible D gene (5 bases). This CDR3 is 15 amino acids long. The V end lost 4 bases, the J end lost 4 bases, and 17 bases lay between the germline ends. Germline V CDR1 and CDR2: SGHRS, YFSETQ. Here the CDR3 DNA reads TGCGCCAGCAGCCTGGCGAGGGCAGAGAGAGAGACCCAGTACTTC. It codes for CASSLARAERETQYF.

CDR3: CASSLMEDQPQHF. The CDR3 DNA reads as TGTGCCAGCAGCTTAATGGAGGATCAGCCCCAGCATTTT. The chain is built from TRBV7-9 and TRBJ1-5; D unclear. Germline CDR1 SEHNR, CDR2 FQNEAQ (reference sequence). CDR3 length equals 13 residues. V was cut by 2 bases and J by 5 bases, with 7 bases left in between. The whole variable domain, remainder taken from reference TRBV7-9 and TRBJ1-5, is DTGVSQNPRHKITKRGQNVTFRCDPISEHNRLYWYRQTLGQGPEFLTYFQNEAQLEKSRLLSDRFSAERPKGSFSTLEIQRTEQGDSAMYLCASSLMEDQPQHFGDGTRLSIL.

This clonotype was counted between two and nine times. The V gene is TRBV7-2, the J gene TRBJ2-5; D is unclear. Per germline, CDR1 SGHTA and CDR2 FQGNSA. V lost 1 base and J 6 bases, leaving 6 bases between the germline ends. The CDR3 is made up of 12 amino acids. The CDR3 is CASSLGSKTQYF. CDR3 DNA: TGTGCCAGCAGCTTAGGTTCCAAGACCCAGTACTTC.

The CDR3 reads CASSPTKTNYNEQFF. As DNA, the CDR3 is TGTGCCAGTAGCCCCACGAAGACGAACTACAATGAGCAGTTCTTC. The V and J genes are TRBV19 and TRBJ2-1, with no clear D. CDR1 is LNHDA, CDR2 SQIVND, per germline (reference sequence). Deletions cut 6 bases from V and 3 bases from J, with 15 bases between. CDR3 length: 15 amino acids.

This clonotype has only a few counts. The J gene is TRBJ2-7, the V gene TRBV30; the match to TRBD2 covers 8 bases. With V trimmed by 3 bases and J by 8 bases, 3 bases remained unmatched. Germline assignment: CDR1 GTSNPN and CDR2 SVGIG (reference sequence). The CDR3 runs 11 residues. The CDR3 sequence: CAWSPGGQQYF. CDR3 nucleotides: TGTGCCTGGAGCCCGGGGGGGCAGCAGTACTTC.

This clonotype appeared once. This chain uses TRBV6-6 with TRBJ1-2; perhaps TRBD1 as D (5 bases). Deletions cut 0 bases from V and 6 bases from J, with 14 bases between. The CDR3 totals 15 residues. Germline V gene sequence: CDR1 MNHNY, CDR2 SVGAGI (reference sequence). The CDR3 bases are TGTGCCAGCAGTTACTCGCCAGTGCAGGGAAATGGCTACACCTTC. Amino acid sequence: CASSYSPVQGNGYTF.

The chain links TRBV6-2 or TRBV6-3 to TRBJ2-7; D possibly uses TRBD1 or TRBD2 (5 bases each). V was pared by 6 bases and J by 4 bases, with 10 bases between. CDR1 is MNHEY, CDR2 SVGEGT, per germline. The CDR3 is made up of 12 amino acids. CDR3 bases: TGTGCCAGCAGCCGGGACGGATACGAGCAGTACTTC. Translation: CASSRDGYEQYF.

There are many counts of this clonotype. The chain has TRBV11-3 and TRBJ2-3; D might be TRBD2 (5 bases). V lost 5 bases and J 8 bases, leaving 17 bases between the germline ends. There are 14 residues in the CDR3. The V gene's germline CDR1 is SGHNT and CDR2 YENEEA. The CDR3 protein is CASSPVGQEGTQYF. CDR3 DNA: TGTGCCAGCAGCCCTGTCGGGCAAGAGGGTACGCAGTATTTT.

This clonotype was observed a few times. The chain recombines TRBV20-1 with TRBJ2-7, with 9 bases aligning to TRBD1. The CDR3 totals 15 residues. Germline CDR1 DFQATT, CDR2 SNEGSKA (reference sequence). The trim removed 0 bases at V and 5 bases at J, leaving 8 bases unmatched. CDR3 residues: CSAREPSGTGNEQYF. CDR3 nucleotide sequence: TGCAGTGCTAGAGAGCCCTCCGGGACAGGGAACGAGCAGTACTTC.

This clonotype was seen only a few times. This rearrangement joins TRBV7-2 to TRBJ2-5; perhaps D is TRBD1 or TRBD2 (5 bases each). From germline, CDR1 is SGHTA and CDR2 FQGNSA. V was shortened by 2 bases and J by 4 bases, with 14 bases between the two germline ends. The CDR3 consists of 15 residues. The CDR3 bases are TGTGCCAGCAGCTTAAGCCGGGGCAGGGCAGAGACCCAGTACTTC. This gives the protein CASSLSRGRAETQYF.

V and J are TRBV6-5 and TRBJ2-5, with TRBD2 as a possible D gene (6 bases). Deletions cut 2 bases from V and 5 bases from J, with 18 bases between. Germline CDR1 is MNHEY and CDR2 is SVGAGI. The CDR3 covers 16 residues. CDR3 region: CASSYTEPGLGETQYF. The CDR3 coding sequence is TGTGCCAGCAGTTACACAGAACCGGGACTCGGGGAGACCCAGTACTTC.

The chain's CDR3 is CASRRQGADGELFF. In DNA, the CDR3 is TGTGCCAGCAGAAGACAGGGGGCGGACGGGGAGCTGTTTTTT. V and J are TRBV27 and TRBJ2-2; 10 bases match TRBD1. CDR1 is MNHEY and CDR2 is SMNVEV in the germline V gene (reference sequence). The CDR3 sequence is 14 residues long. With 6 bases clipped from V and 7 bases from J, the junction kept 5 bases outside the gene matches.

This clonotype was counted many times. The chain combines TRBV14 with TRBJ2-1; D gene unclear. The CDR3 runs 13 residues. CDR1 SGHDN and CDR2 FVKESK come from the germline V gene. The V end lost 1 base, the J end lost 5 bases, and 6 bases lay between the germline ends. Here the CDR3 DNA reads TGTGCCAGCAGCCAAGCGGGCCACAATGAGCAGTTCTTC. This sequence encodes CASSQAGHNEQFF.

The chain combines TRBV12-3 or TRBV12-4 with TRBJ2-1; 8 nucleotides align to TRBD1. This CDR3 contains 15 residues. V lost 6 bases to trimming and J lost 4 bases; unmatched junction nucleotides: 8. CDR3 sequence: CASSYLGQGYNEQFF. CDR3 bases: TGTGCCAGCAGCTATTTAGGACAGGGTTACAATGAGCAGTTCTTC.

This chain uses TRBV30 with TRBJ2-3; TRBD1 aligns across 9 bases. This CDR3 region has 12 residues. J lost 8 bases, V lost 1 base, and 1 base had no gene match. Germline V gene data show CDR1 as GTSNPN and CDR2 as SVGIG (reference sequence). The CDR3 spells CAWSGQGVTQYF. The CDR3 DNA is TGTGCCTGGAGTGGACAGGGGGTTACGCAGTATTTT.

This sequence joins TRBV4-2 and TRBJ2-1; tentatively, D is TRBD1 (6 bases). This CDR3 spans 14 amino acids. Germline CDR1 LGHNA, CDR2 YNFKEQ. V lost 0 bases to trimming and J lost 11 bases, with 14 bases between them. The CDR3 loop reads CASSQDLRDTKQFF. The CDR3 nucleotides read TGTGCCAGCAGCCAAGATCTCAGGGACACTAAGCAGTTCTTC.

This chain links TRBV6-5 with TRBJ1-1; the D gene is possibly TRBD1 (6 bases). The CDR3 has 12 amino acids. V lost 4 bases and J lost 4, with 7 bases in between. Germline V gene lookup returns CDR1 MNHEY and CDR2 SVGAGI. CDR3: CASSFRGTEAFF. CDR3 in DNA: TGTGCCAGCAGTTTCAGGGGCACTGAAGCTTTCTTT.

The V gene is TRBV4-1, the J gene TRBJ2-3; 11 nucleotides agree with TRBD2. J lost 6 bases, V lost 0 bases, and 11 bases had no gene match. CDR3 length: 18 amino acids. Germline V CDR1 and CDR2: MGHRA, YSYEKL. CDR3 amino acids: CASSQDRRLAGGGDTQYF. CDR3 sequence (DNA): TGCGCCAGCAGCCAAGATCGTCGGCTAGCGGGAGGTGGGGATACGCAGTATTTT.

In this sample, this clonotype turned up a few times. CDR3 sequence (DNA): TGTGCCAGCAGCCTGCAAGGGGGAATCTCTGGGGCCAACGTCCTGACTTTC. Translating it yields CASSLQGGISGANVLTF. This sequence joins TRBV7-2 and TRBJ2-6, with D possibly TRBD1 on 6 matching bases. Trimming shortened V by 5 bases and J by 0 bases, and 14 bases separated the two germline ends. Germline assignment: CDR1 SGHTA and CDR2 FQGNSA. The length of the CDR3 is 17 residues.

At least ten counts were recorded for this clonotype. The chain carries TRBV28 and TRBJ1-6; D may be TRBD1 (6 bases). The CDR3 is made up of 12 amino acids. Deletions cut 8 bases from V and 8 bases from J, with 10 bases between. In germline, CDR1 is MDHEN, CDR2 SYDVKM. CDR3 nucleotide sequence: TGTGCCAGCCGGGACATCGATTCACCCCTCCACTTT. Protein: CASRDIDSPLHF.

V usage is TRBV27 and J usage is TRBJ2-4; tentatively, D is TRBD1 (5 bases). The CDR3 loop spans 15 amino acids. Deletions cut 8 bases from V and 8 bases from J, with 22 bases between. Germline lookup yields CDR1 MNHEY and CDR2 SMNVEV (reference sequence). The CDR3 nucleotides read TGTGCCAGCCCCTTGAAAGGGGCCGGATGGGACATTCAGTACTTC. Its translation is CASPLKGAGWDIQYF.

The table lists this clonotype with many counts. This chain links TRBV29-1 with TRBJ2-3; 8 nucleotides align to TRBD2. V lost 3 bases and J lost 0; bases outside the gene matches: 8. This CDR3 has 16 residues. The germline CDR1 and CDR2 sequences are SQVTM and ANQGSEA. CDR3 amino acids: CSVDGLAGNSTDTQYF. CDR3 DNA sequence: TGCAGCGTTGACGGTTTAGCGGGAAATAGCACAGATACGCAGTATTTT.

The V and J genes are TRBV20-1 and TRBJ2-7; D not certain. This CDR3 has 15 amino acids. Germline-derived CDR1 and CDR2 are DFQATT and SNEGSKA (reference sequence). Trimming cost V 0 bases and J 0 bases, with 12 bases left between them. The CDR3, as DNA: TGCAGTGCTAGAGATATGCGGCCGAGCTCCTACGAGCAGTACTTC. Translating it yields CSARDMRPSSYEQYF.

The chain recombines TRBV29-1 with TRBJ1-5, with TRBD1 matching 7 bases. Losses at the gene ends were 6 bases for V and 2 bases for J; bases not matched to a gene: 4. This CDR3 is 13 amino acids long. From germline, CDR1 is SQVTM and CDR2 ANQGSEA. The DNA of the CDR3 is TGCAGCGTCGAGGGGGCCGGCAATCAGCCCCAGCATTTT. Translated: CSVEGAGNQPQHF.

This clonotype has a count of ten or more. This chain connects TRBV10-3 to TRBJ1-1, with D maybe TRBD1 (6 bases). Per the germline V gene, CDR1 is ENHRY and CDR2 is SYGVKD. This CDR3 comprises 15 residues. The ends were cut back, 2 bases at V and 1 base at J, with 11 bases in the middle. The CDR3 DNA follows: TGTGCCATCAGTGAGCGGGGGCTAGGGAACACTGAAGCTTTCTTT. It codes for CAISERGLGNTEAFF.

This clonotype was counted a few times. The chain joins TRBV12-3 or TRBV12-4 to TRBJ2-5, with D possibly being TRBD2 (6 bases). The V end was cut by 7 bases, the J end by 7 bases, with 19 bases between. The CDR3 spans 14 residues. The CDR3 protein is CASTPGLAPGTQYF. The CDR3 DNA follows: TGTGCCAGCACCCCGGGACTGGCTCCAGGGACCCAGTACTTC.

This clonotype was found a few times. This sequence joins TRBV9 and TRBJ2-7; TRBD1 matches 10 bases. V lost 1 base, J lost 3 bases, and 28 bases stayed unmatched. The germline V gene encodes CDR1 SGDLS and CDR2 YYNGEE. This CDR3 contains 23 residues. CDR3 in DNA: TGTGCCAGCAGCGTAACCCGGGACAGGGGTGTTTCGTTTCACCTCGGTCCCTACTACGAGCAGTACTTC. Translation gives CASSVTRDRGVSFHLGPYYEQYF. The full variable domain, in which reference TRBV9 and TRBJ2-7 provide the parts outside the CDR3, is DSGVTQTPKHLITATGQRVTLRCSPRSGDLSVYWYQQSLDQGLQFLIQYYNGEERAKGNILERFSAQQFPDLHSELNLSSLELGDSALYFCASSVTRDRGVSFHLGPYYEQYFGPGTRLTVT.

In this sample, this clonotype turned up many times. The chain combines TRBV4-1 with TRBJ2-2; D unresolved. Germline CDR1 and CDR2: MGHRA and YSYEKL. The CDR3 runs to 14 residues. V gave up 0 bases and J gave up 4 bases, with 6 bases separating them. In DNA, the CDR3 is TGCGCCAGCAGCCAAGATCTTACCACCGGGGAGCTGTTTTTT. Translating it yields CASSQDLTTGELFF.